This entry describes one TCR beta chain. This specimen comes from a study of T cell changes during pregnancy in multiple sclerosis. Sequencing used immunoSEQ multiplex PCR; TCRdb keeps in-frame clones, though not all of them. Among 85,000 to 100,000 clones, about 92% were seen once, and the ten largest hold 1.5%. Trimming shortened V by 0 bases and J by 8 bases, and 12 bases separated the two germline ends. Germline V gives CDR1 SGHRS, CDR2 YFSETQ. This CDR3 comprises 13 residues. This chain uses TRBV5-1 with TRBJ2-7; D may be TRBD1 (6 bases). This TCR was recovered from a female donor with multiple sclerosis, enrolled in a pregnancy study. This specimen was peripheral blood, taken in the first trimester of pregnancy. In DNA form, the CDR3 reads TGCGCCAGCAGCTTGGAGGGGCAGGGGAAGCAGTACTTC. It is translated as CASSLEGQGKQYF.